This T cell receptor (beta chain) is from a study of blood T cell repertoires in COVID-19. Study-wide context: Sources were T cells, B-cell-depleted T cells, or PBMCs; the material itself was cDNA or gDNA.

V gave up 4 bases and J gave up 3 bases, with 15 bases separating them. Germline V lookup: CDR1 LNHDA, CDR2 SQIVND (reference sequence). This CDR3 has 15 amino acids. Authors' methods: Researchers report that nucleated cell counts were estimated from reference gene primer amplification. The repertoire was sequenced with immunoSEQ multiplex PCR; TCRdb's copy has only in-frame clones and lacks some. For V, J and clone size, that table is used; D and trimming come from the DNA. The table records under 300,000 clones, about four fifths of them present only once. The chain is built from TRBV19 and TRBJ2-5; tentative D call: TRBD1 (6 bases). The source is a man aged 25 to 40 who had recovered from COVID-19. The sample comprised peripheral blood. CDR3 nucleotides: TGTGCCAGTAGTACACTGGACAGAATTGAAGAGACCCAGTACTTC. Its translation is CASSTLDRIEETQYF.